The 28 T cell receptor beta chains given below trace back to one sample, sequenced in a study of blood T cell repertoires in COVID-19. Produced via immunoSEQ multiplex PCR; TCRdb's table is partial and in-frame only. Among tens of thousands of clones listed, roughly 85% were seen once. Material for sequencing was peripheral blood. The receptors come from a man between 60 and 75 years old with acute or convalescent COVID-19.

This chain uses TRBV5-1 with TRBJ2-1; D is perhaps TRBD1 (7 bases). The CDR3 sequence is 17 residues long. In germline, CDR1 is SGHRS, CDR2 YFSETQ. The V end lost 4 bases, the J end lost 5 bases, and 22 bases lay between the germline ends. The CDR3 sequence is CASSRGTDLAANNEQFF. The CDR3 DNA reads TGCGCCAGCAGCAGAGGGACAGATTTAGCGGCGAACAATGAGCAGTTCTTC.

This chain joins TRBV28 and TRBJ1-1; 12 bases are shared with TRBD1. Unmatched junction bases numbered 6, after V lost 2 bases and J lost 5 bases. Germline lookup yields CDR1 MDHEN and CDR2 SYDVKM. The CDR3 runs 16 residues. CDR3: CASSLPGQGARTEAFF. The DNA for the CDR3 is TGTGCCAGCAGTTTACCGGGACAGGGGGCGCGTACTGAAGCTTTCTTT.

This chain links TRBV12-3 or TRBV12-4 with TRBJ2-5; TRBD1 matches at 7 bases. CDR3 length equals 13 residues. V lost 7 bases and J lost 9; bases outside the gene matches: 11. CDR3 DNA: TGTGCCAGCACCGGACAGGACTCGACGGCCCAGTACTTC. Its protein is CASTGQDSTAQYF.

The chain combines TRBV19 with TRBJ2-1; 11 bases are shared with TRBD2. V was clipped by 3 bases and J by 12 bases; unmatched bases: 10. Germline CDR1 LNHDA, CDR2 SQIVND (reference sequence). The CDR3 is 15 residues long. This chain's CDR3 is CASSIPGLAAKAQFF. The CDR3 DNA follows: TGTGCCAGTAGTATCCCGGGACTAGCGGCTAAAGCGCAGTTCTTC.

This chain uses TRBV5-1 with TRBJ1-5; weak D call: TRBD1 (5 bases). The V gene's germline CDR1 is SGHRS and CDR2 YFSETQ. There are 15 residues in the CDR3. Deletions cut 0 bases from V and 8 bases from J, with 15 bases between. DNA for the CDR3: TGCGCCAGCAGCTTGGCAGGTCAGGGAAGTGAGCCCCAGCATTTT. This codes for CASSLAGQGSEPQHF.

The CDR3: CASSLGTGANYGYTF. CDR3 sequence (DNA): TGTGCCAGCAGCTTGGGGACAGGAGCTAACTATGGCTACACCTTC. This chain links TRBV7-6 with TRBJ1-2; 8 nucleotides agree with TRBD1. V lost 3 bases, J lost 0 bases, and 3 bases stayed unmatched. The CDR3 is 15 amino acids. CDR1 is SGHVS and CDR2 is FNYEAQ in the germline V gene.

The chain employs TRBV11-2 and TRBJ2-1, with 10 bases aligning to TRBD2. Germline CDR1 reads SGHAT; CDR2 reads FQNNGV. J was trimmed by 3 bases and V by 5 bases; bases with no gene match: 10. This CDR3 comprises 17 residues. The CDR3 DNA follows: TGTGCCAGCAGCCGGCGGTTGTCTAGCGGGAGCTACAATGAGCAGTTCTTC. Protein sequence: CASSRRLSSGSYNEQFF. Complete variable domain (other parts from reference TRBV11-2 and TRBJ2-1): EAGVAQSPRYKIIEKRQSVAFWCNPISGHATLYWYQQILGQGPKLLIQFQNNGVVDDSQLPKDRFSAERLKGVDSTLKIQPAKLEDSAVYLCASSRRLSSGSYNEQFFGPGTRLTVL.

The CDR3 protein is CASSQGTGGGYTF. The CDR3 bases are TGTGCCAGCAGCCAAGGGACAGGGGGCGGCTACACCTTC. This sequence joins TRBV3-1 (or the pseudogene TRBV3-2) and TRBJ1-2; 11 bases are shared with TRBD1. Germline CDR1 and CDR2: LGHDT and YNNKEL (reference sequence). The CDR3 covers 13 residues. V lost 1 base to trimming and J lost 8 bases; unmatched junction nucleotides: 0.

The chain employs TRBV7-9 and TRBJ2-7, with TRBD1 as a possible D gene (6 bases). Per germline, CDR1 SEHNR and CDR2 FQNEAQ (reference sequence). This CDR3 contains 13 residues. V lost 1 base, J lost 2 bases, and 6 bases lay in between. The CDR3 loop reads CASSLGGPYEQYF. CDR3 in DNA: TGTGCCAGCAGCTTAGGGGGGCCCTACGAGCAGTACTTC.

The genes are TRBV2 and TRBJ1-4; TRBD1 is a possible D gene (6 bases). CDR3 length equals 13 residues. Trimming left V 6 bases short and J 7 bases short, with 12 bases between. CDR1 SNHLY and CDR2 FYNNEI come from the germline V gene. CDR3 protein: CASRPLGGEKLFF. CDR3 nucleotides: TGTGCCAGCAGGCCCCTAGGGGGTGAAAAACTGTTTTTT. Looking up the rest from reference TRBV2 and TRBJ1-4 gives the full variable domain: EPEVTQTPSHQVTQMGQEVILRCVPISNHLYFYWYRQILGQKVEFLVSFYNNEISEKSEIFDDQFSVERPDGSNFTLKIRSTKLEDSAMYFCASRPLGGEKLFFGSGTQLSVL.

The rearrangement joins TRBV5-1 to TRBJ1-2; 8 bases are a match to TRBD1. Trimming at V came to 0 bases and at J to 8 bases, leaving 6 bases not matched to a gene. CDR1 SGHRS and CDR2 YFSETQ come from the germline V gene. The CDR3 is 14 residues long. Here the CDR3 reads CASSLEGQAGGYTF. The CDR3 region has the DNA TGCGCCAGCAGCTTGGAGGGACAGGCAGGCGGCTACACCTTC.

This clone was seen only once. This rearrangement joins TRBV11-2 to TRBJ2-1, with 8 positions matching TRBD2. The germline V gene encodes CDR1 SGHAT and CDR2 FQNNGV. V was clipped by 5 bases and J by 3 bases; unmatched bases: 9. This CDR3 has 16 residues. The CDR3 DNA reads as TGTGCCAGCAGCGCTCTGAGCGGGGGATTCTACAATGAGCAGTTCTTC. Amino acid sequence: CASSALSGGFYNEQFF.

This chain joins TRBV7-2 and TRBJ1-1, with 11 bases fitting TRBD1. There are 15 residues in the CDR3. V lost 1 base and J lost 6; bases outside the gene matches: 4. In germline, CDR1 is SGHTA, CDR2 FQGNSA. For the CDR3, the DNA is TGTGCCAGCAGCTTAGGGGACAGGGGGTTCGCTGAAGCTTTCTTT. Its protein is CASSLGDRGFAEAFF.

The gene calls are TRBV27 and TRBJ2-3; the D gene is possibly TRBD1 (6 bases). This CDR3 has 14 amino acids. From germline, CDR1 is MNHEY and CDR2 SMNVEV (reference sequence). V was clipped by 2 bases and J by 4 bases, with 10 bases between them. The CDR3 sequence is CASSLGGGSDTQYF. In nucleotides, the CDR3 is TGTGCCAGCAGTTTAGGGGGCGGGTCAGATACGCAGTATTTT.

This chain links TRBV27 with TRBJ1-2, with a tentative D call TRBD1 (6 bases). The V and J ends lost 0 bases and 7 bases respectively, with 15 bases between them. CDR3 length: 15 residues. The germline CDR1 and CDR2 sequences are MNHEY and SMNVEV (reference sequence). The CDR3: CASSLSGGPRGGYTF. Written as DNA, the CDR3 is TGTGCCAGCAGTTTATCAGGGGGACCCCGGGGTGGCTACACCTTC.

The rearrangement joins TRBV18 to TRBJ1-1; D gene ambiguous. This CDR3 is built from 14 residues. Trimming shortened V by 1 base and J by 4 bases, and 10 bases separated the two germline ends. Germline CDR1 is KGHSH and CDR2 is LQKENI. In nucleotides, the CDR3 is TGTGCCAGCTCACCACTGGGGAGTGGCACTGAAGCTTTCTTT. This gives the protein CASSPLGSGTEAFF.

The gene calls are TRBV4-3 and TRBJ2-3; TRBD1 agrees at 9 bases. The CDR3 runs 16 residues. Germline assignment: CDR1 LGHNA and CDR2 YSLEER. Germline trimming cut 0 bases from V and 4 bases from J; bases unmatched to any gene: 5. In nucleotides, the CDR3 is TGCGCCAGCAGCCAAGAAAGGACAGGGGCCGCAGATACGCAGTATTTT. This codes for CASSQERTGAADTQYF.

The chain carries TRBV24-1 and TRBJ1-5; 8 positions agree with TRBD1. V lost 4 bases to trimming and J lost 6 bases; unmatched junction nucleotides: 4. The germline V gene encodes CDR1 KGHDR and CDR2 SFDVKD. There are 14 residues in the CDR3. The CDR3 sequence is CATSDPGQGQPQHF. CDR3 DNA sequence: TGTGCCACCAGTGACCCCGGACAGGGTCAGCCCCAGCATTTT.

The rearrangement uses TRBV29-1 and TRBJ2-3; the match to TRBD1 covers 10 bases. Unmatched junction bases numbered 1, after V lost 6 bases and J lost 4 bases. The CDR3 loop spans 12 amino acids. Per the germline V gene, CDR1 is SQVTM and CDR2 is ANQGSEA. CDR3 in amino acids: CSVGTGADTQYF. The CDR3 DNA reads as TGCAGCGTAGGGACAGGGGCAGATACGCAGTATTTT.

The rearrangement links TRBV6-1 to TRBJ2-3; 15 nucleotides match TRBD2. Germline assignment: CDR1 MNHNS and CDR2 SASEGT. The CDR3 totals 18 residues. J was trimmed by 4 bases and V by 0 bases; bases with no gene match: 5. CDR3 protein: CASSEADGLAGGSDTQYF. In DNA form, the CDR3 reads TGTGCCAGCAGTGAAGCGGATGGACTAGCGGGAGGGTCAGATACGCAGTATTTT.

The chain joins TRBV3-1 (or the pseudogene TRBV3-2) to TRBJ1-4; tentative D call: TRBD1 (5 bases). Between the trimmed V and J ends, which lost 1 base and 8 bases, there was a span of 8 bases. This CDR3 has 13 residues. Germline V CDR1 and CDR2: LGHDT, YNNKEL (reference sequence). CDR3 residues: CASSQVTVEKLFF. DNA for the CDR3: TGTGCCAGCAGCCAAGTGACAGTAGAAAAACTGTTTTTT.

The chain couples TRBV19 to TRBJ1-3; D unclear. Germline values: CDR1 LNHDA, CDR2 SQIVND (reference sequence). The CDR3 sequence is 16 residues long. V was clipped by 6 bases and J by 1 base, with 16 bases between them. CDR3 nucleotide sequence: TGTGCCAGTAGCCCCCAGGAACGATTTTCTGGAAACACCATATATTTT. It translates to CASSPQERFSGNTIYF.

V usage is TRBV6-2 or TRBV6-3 and J usage is TRBJ1-1; D uncertain. This CDR3 is 14 amino acids long. V lost 0 bases to trimming and J lost 5 bases, with 10 bases between them. In germline, CDR1 is MNHEY, CDR2 SVGEGT. CDR3 sequence: CASSYSEGATEAFF. The CDR3 bases are TGTGCCAGCAGTTACTCGGAGGGAGCAACTGAAGCTTTCTTT.

The chain uses TRBV7-8 and TRBJ1-3, with 7 nucleotides matching TRBD1. The CDR3 is 14 amino acids. V dropped 5 bases and J dropped 2; count of bases not matched to a gene: 3. The V gene's germline CDR1 is SGHVS and CDR2 FQNEAQ. CDR3 nucleotide sequence: TGTGCCAGCAGCCGAGGGGGCGCTGGAAACACCATATATTTT. Protein product: CASSRGGAGNTIYF.

The chain uses TRBV12-3 or TRBV12-4 and TRBJ1-1, with unresolved D. The germline V and J ends were trimmed by 7 bases and 1 base, with 10 bases remaining between them. The CDR3 is 13 amino acids. The CDR3 loop is CASTGGENTEAFF. The CDR3, as DNA: TGTGCCAGCACCGGCGGCGAGAACACTGAAGCTTTCTTT.

DNA of the CDR3: TGTGCCAGCAGCCCGGTATCCCTGGAGACTTTCTTT. Amino acids: CASSPVSLETFF. This chain connects TRBV11-2 to TRBJ1-1; D gene uncertain. Looked up from germline, CDR1 is SGHAT and CDR2 is FQNNGV. The V and J ends lost 5 bases and 12 bases respectively, with 16 bases between them. This CDR3 contains 12 residues.

This chain uses TRBV5-4 with TRBJ1-1, with D maybe TRBD1 (5 bases). Trimming cost V 4 bases and J 4 bases, with 11 bases left between them. CDR1 SGHNT and CDR2 YYREEE come from the germline V gene (reference sequence). The CDR3 is 13 residues long. The CDR3 protein is CASSRGLFTEAFF. Here the CDR3 DNA reads TGTGCCAGCAGCCGGGGACTCTTCACTGAAGCTTTCTTT.

This chain joins TRBV10-3 and TRBJ1-1, with a weak D call TRBD1 (5 bases). Germline V gives CDR1 ENHRY, CDR2 SYGVKD. CDR3 length: 15 amino acids. Trimming pared 0 bases from V and 1 base from J, leaving 9 bases between. The CDR3 loop is CAISESGLGNTEAFF. The DNA for the CDR3 is TGTGCCATCAGTGAGTCGGGGCTGGGGAACACTGAAGCTTTCTTT.